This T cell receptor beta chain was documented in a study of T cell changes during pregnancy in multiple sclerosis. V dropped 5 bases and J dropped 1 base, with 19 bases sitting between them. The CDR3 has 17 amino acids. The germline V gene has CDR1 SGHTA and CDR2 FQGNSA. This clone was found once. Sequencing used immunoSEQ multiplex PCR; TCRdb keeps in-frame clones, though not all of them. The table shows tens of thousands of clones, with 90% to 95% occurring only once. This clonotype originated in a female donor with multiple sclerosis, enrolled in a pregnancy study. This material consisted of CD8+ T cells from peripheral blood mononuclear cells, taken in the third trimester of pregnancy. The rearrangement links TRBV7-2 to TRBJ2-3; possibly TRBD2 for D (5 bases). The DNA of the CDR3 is TGTGCCAGCAGCCCAGCTAGAGAGGGCTTTGGCACAGATACGCAGTATTTT. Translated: CASSPAREGFGTDTQYF. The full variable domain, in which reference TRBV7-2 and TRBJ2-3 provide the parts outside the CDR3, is GAGVSQSPSNKVTEKGKDVELRCDPISGHTALYWYRQSLGQGLEFLIYFQGNSAPDKSGLPSDRFSAERTGGSVSTLTIQRTQQEDSAVYLCASSPAREGFGTDTQYFGPGTRLTVL.